Listed below are T cell receptor beta chains from one sample, sequenced in a study of blood T cell repertoires in COVID-19. Sequencing used immunoSEQ multiplex PCR; TCRdb keeps in-frame clones, though not all of them. The sample records around 400,000 clones, roughly 90% being singletons. The sample taken for sequencing was PBMCs or T cells enriched from blood (not recorded which). These TCRs come from a woman between 18 and 29 years old who had been exposed to COVID-19. The CDR3 runs from the conserved cysteine through the conserved F or W. Fields, in order: CDR3 DNA, CDR3 protein, clone size, D gene, J gene, V gene. D genes are given only for firm matches. Clone sizes are given selectively: once, few, many, or a class where the clone is expanded.

CDR3nt: TGTGCCACCGACAAAGGACAGGGATTTAATCAGCCCCAGCATTTT
CDR3aa: CATDKGQGFNQPQHF
abundance: -
d_gene: TRBD1
j_gene: TRBJ1-5
v_gene: TRBV10-3

CDR3nt: TGTGCCAGCAGCCAGAAGCAGGGGACATACAATGAGCAGTTCTTC
CDR3aa: CASSQKQGTYNEQFF
abundance: -
d_gene: -
j_gene: TRBJ2-1
v_gene: TRBV5-4

CDR3nt: TGTGCCAGCAGCTGGGGACAGGGGGAACTGTATAATTCACCCCTCCACTTT
CDR3aa: CASSWGQGELYNSPLHF
abundance: -
d_gene: TRBD1
j_gene: TRBJ1-6
v_gene: TRBV7-9

CDR3nt: TGTGCCAGCAGTTCATTGGGACAGAGCTATGGCTACACCTTC
CDR3aa: CASSSLGQSYGYTF
abundance: once
d_gene: TRBD1
j_gene: TRBJ1-2
v_gene: TRBV9

CDR3nt: TGTGCCAGCAGCGCGACTAGCGGGGAACGCAATGAGCAGTTCTTC
CDR3aa: CASSATSGERNEQFF
abundance: -
d_gene: TRBD2
j_gene: TRBJ2-1
v_gene: TRBV7-2

CDR3nt: TGTGCCAGCAGTTACGAAGAGACTAACTATGGCTACACCTTC
CDR3aa: CASSYEETNYGYTF
abundance: -
d_gene: -
j_gene: TRBJ1-2
v_gene: TRBV6-2/TRBV6-3

CDR3nt: TGCGCCAGCAGCTTGGTAAGTTTACAGGGCGCGAACACTGAAGCTTTCTTT
CDR3aa: CASSLVSLQGANTEAFF
abundance: -
d_gene: -
j_gene: TRBJ1-1
v_gene: TRBV5-1

CDR3nt: TGTGCCAGTAGTATAAAGACAGGGGAGTCCTACGAGCAGTACTTC
CDR3aa: CASSIKTGESYEQYF
abundance: -
d_gene: TRBD1
j_gene: TRBJ2-7
v_gene: TRBV19

CDR3nt: TGCGCCAGCAGCCCCGACTCAGCCGGATACGAGCAGTACTTC
CDR3aa: CASSPDSAGYEQYF
abundance: few
d_gene: -
j_gene: TRBJ2-7
v_gene: TRBV4-1

CDR3nt: TGTGCCAGCGGGGCGGGGGATCGTCACCAGCCCCAGCATTTT
CDR3aa: CASGAGDRHQPQHF
abundance: once
d_gene: -
j_gene: TRBJ1-5
v_gene: TRBV28

CDR3nt: TGTGCCAGCAGTTTCCGGACAGCTTACGAGCAGTACTTC
CDR3aa: CASSFRTAYEQYF
abundance: -
d_gene: -
j_gene: TRBJ2-7
v_gene: TRBV28

CDR3nt: TGTGCCAGCAGTTTAGCTTTTCAGGGGCCCTACGAGCAGTACTTC
CDR3aa: CASSLAFQGPYEQYF
abundance: -
d_gene: -
j_gene: TRBJ2-7
v_gene: TRBV28